This TCR beta chain was obtained from a study of human T cells and chemical hapten exposure. Across the whole study: Small differences in pooled library volume mainly drove the variation in TCR yields per sample. Findings and caveats of the study: Expanded TCR counts at PT1 were positively correlated with the patch test score.

A few counts support this clonotype. Its antigen remains unknown. Noted time point: patch test 1, 2 weeks after DPC sensitization. Treatment indicated: therapeutic diphenylcyclopropenone sensitization with weekly scalp DPC. The study enrolled 18 to 70-year-old alopecia patients suitable for DPC. MiXCR was run by TCRdb on the RACE reads, yielding one entry per CDR3 protein. The sample carries tens of thousands of distinct CDR3 sequences, about 10% recorded once. Germline CDR1 and CDR2: SGHRS and YFSETQ. The CDR3 totals 15 residues. With 4 bases removed from V and 5 bases from J, the gap between germline ends came to 18 bases.

The specimen comprised whole blood, sampled in connection with sensitization to the hapten diphenylcyclopropenone (DPC). This TCR was sampled from a woman in her 50s with alopecia areata. Some clones in this sample may be carry-over from other donors' samples. This chain joins TRBV5-1 and TRBJ2-5; TRBD1 or TRBD2 may be the D gene (5 bases each). CDR3 sequence (DNA): TGCGCCAGCAGCATCCAGGGACGCTCCGGGGAGACCCAGTACTTC. It encodes CASSIQGRSGETQYF. Supplemented by reference TRBV5-1 and TRBJ2-5, the full variable domain reads KAGVTQTPRYLIKTRGQQVTLSCSPISGHRSVSWYQQTPGQGLQFLFEYFSETQRNKGNFPGRFSGRQFSNSRSEMNVSTLELGDSALYLCASSIQGRSGETQYFGPGTRLLVL.